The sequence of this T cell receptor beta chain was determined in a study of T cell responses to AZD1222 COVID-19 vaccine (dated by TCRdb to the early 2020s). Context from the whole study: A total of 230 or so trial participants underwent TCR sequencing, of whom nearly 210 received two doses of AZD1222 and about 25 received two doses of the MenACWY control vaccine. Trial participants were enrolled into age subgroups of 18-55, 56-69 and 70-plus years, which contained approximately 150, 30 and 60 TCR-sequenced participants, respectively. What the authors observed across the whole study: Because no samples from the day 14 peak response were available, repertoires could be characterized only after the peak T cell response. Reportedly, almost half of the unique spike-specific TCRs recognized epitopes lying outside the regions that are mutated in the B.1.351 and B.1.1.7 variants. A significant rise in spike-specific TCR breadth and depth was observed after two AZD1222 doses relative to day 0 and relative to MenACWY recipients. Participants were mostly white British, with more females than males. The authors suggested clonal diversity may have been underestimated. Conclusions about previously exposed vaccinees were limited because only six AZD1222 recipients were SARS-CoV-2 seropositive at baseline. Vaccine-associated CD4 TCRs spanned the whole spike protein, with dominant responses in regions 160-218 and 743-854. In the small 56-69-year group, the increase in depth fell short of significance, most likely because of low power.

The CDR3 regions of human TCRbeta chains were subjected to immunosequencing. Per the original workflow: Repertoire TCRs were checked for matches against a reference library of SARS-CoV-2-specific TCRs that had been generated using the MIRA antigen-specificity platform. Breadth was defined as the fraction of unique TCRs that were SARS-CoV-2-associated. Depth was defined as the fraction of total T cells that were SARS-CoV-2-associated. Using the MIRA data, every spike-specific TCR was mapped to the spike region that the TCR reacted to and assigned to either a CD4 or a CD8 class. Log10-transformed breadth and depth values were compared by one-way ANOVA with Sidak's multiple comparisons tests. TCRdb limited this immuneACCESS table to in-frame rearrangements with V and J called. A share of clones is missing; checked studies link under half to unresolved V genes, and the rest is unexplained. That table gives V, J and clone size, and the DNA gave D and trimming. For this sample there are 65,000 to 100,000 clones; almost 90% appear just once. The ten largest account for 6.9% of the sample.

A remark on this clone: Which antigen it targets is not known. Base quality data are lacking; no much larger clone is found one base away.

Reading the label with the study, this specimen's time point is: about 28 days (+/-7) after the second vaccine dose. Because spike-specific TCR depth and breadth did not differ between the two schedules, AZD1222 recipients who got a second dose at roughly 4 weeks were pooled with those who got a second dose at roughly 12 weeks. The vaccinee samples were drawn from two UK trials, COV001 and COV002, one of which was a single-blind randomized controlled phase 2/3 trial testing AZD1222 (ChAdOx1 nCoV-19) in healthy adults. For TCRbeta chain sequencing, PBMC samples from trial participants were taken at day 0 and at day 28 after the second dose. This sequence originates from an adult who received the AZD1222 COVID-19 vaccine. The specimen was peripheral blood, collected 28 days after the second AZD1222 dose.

The CDR3 protein is CASSSGRTDYNEQFF. The DNA is TGTGCCAGCAGCTCGGGACGCACAGACTACAATGAGCAGTTCTTC. Recombination connected TRBV11-3 to TRBJ2-1; the D gene is possibly TRBD1 or TRBD2, with 5 bases matching each. Deletion took 4 bases off V and 3 bases off J, with a span of 13 bases between the germline ends. According to the germline V gene, CDR1 reads SGHNT and CDR2 reads YENEEA. The CDR3 goes from the cysteine to the phenylalanine over 15 residues. This entry keeps only the CDR3 DNA: 45 bases, framed from base 1.